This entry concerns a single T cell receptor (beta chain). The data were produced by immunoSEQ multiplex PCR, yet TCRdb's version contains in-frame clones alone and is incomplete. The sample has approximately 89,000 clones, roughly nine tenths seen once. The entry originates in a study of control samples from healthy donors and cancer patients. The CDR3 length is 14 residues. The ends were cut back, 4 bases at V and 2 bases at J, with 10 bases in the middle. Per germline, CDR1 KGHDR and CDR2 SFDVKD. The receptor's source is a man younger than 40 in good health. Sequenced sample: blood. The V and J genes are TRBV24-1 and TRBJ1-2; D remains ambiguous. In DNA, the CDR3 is TGTGCCACCAGTGACGTGACACAAAACTATGGCTACACCTTC. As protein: CATSDVTQNYGYTF.